This is a list of T cell receptor beta chains from one sample in a study of blood T cell repertoires in COVID-19. Produced via immunoSEQ multiplex PCR; TCRdb's table is partial and in-frame only. The table includes a few hundred thousand clones, around 92% detected once. Sequencing was done on a sample of peripheral blood. These receptor sequences come from a middle-aged man with acute or convalescent COVID-19. Each CDR3 is given with its conserved first and last residue. D genes are given only for firm matches. Some rows have no size entry. The others give once, few or many, or a class for an expanded clone.

TRBV9	TRBJ2-3	-	-	15	TGTGCCAGCAGCGTATTCGGGACTCTCACAGATACGCAGTATTTT	CASSVFGTLTDTQYF
TRBV4-1	TRBJ1-5	-	-	17	TGCGCCAGCAGCCAAGAGGGCGGGGTCGGAGGCAATCAGCCCCAGCATTTT	CASSQEGGVGGNQPQHF
TRBV24-1	TRBJ2-1	-	-	14	TGTGCCACCAGTGATCGGACTGGCTTTGGGGAGCAGTTCTTC	CATSDRTGFGEQFF
TRBV5-1	TRBJ2-3	TRBD2	-	16	TGCGCCAGCAGCTCGATTAGCGGGGGGGCCAGGGATACGCAGTATTTT	CASSSISGGARDTQYF
TRBV29-1	TRBJ2-5	-	-	15	TGCAGCGTTGGGACCGGGACATCGTACCAAGAGACCCAGTACTTC	CSVGTGTSYQETQYF
TRBV4-1	TRBJ1-6	-	-	14	TGCGCCAGCAGCCAAGTGGGGGGTTGGTCACCCCTCCACTTT	CASSQVGGWSPLHF
TRBV5-1	TRBJ2-7	-	-	13	TGCGCCAGCAGCTTAGGGAGCTCCTACGAGCAGTACTTC	CASSLGSSYEQYF
TRBV10-3	TRBJ2-1	TRBD2	-	14	TGTGCCATCAGGCCGGGACTAGGCAACAATGAGCAGTTCTTC	CAIRPGLGNNEQFF
TRBV12-3/TRBV12-4	TRBJ1-2	-	-	13	TGTGCCAGCAGTATGGCCAGGAACTATGGCTACACCTTC	CASSMARNYGYTF
TRBV11-2	TRBJ1-4	TRBD1	-	15	TGTGCCAGCAGCGTACAGGGGGTCTGGAGCGAAAAACTGTTTTTT	CASSVQGVWSEKLFF
TRBV4-1	TRBJ1-1	TRBD1	-	17	TGCGCCAGCAGCCAAGTCCCCCTTAGGACAGGGGGCACTGAAGCTTTCTTT	CASSQVPLRTGGTEAFF
TRBV27	TRBJ2-7	TRBD1	-	14	TGTGCCAGCAGCCATGGACAGGGTCCCTACGAGCAGTACTTC	CASSHGQGPYEQYF
TRBV4-1	TRBJ2-7	-	-	13	TGCGCCAGCAGCCAAGTTCGAGGCTCCGAGCAGTACTTC	CASSQVRGSEQYF
TRBV3-1/TRBV3-2	TRBJ2-1	-	once	15	TGTGCCAGCAGCCGGGGCCAACTCTCCTACAATGAGCAGTTCTTC	CASSRGQLSYNEQFF
TRBV28	TRBJ1-1	TRBD1	-	13	TGTGCCAGCAGAACAGGGGGGGACACTGAAGCTTTCTTT	CASRTGGDTEAFF
TRBV19	TRBJ1-5	TRBD1	-	13	TGTGCCAGTAGTAGGGACAGAAATCAGCCCCAGCATTTT	CASSRDRNQPQHF
TRBV11-2	TRBJ2-7	TRBD1	-	15	TGTGCCAGCAGCTTTAGAGGGACAGGGGCTTACGAGCAGTACTTC	CASSFRGTGAYEQYF
TRBV7-9	TRBJ1-4	-	-	13	TGTGCCAGCAGCTTAGATATTGAGTTCCTGCTGTTTTTT	CASSLDIEFLLFF
TRBV19	TRBJ1-3	TRBD1	few	13	TGTGCCAGTAGCCTACAGGGGCGGAACACCATATATTTT	CASSLQGRNTIYF
TRBV4-1	TRBJ2-1	TRBD2	-	14	TGCGCCAGCAGCCAAGCGGGGGGGCCGCCTGAGCAGTTCTTC	CASSQAGGPPEQFF
TRBV27	TRBJ2-1	-	-	14	TGTGCCAGCAGAATAGGGGCTGCCTACAATGAGCAGTTCTTC	CASRIGAAYNEQFF
TRBV23-1	TRBJ1-5	TRBD1	-	17	TGCGCCAGCAGTCAACCCCAGACAGGGGGCCTCTATCAGCCCCAGCATTTT	CASSQPQTGGLYQPQHF
TRBV30	TRBJ2-7	TRBD2	-	14	TGTGCCTGGAGGGGACTAGCGGGAAGTTACGAGCAGTACTTC	CAWRGLAGSYEQYF
TRBV10-3	TRBJ1-2	TRBD1	-	15	TGTGCCATCAGGCAGGGGACAGGGGCTGACTATGGCTACACCTTC	CAIRQGTGADYGYTF
TRBV3-1/TRBV3-2	TRBJ1-6	-	-	16	TGTGCCAGCAGCCAAGCAGCACGGGACTATAATTCACCCCTCCACTTT	CASSQAARDYNSPLHF
TRBV28	TRBJ1-6	TRBD1	-	15	TGTGCCAGCAGTTCCCGGGGGACAGTTAATTCACCCCTCCACTTT	CASSSRGTVNSPLHF
TRBV5-4	TRBJ2-7	-	-	14	TGTGCCAGCAGCTTCGGCGGGACCGAATACGAGCAGTACTTC	CASSFGGTEYEQYF
TRBV11-2	TRBJ2-7	-	-	15	TGTGCCAGCAGCTTCCTGCAGGGGGGCTCCTACGAGCAGTACTTC	CASSFLQGGSYEQYF
TRBV28	TRBJ1-4	-	-	14	TGTGCCAGCAGCATTACAGGGCTTAATGAAAAACTGTTTTTT	CASSITGLNEKLFF
TRBV6-2/TRBV6-3	TRBJ2-7	-	-	13	TGTGCCAGCAGCCCTGGCGGGGCCCTCGAGCAGTACTTC	CASSPGGALEQYF
TRBV6-5	TRBJ1-2	TRBD1	-	15	TGTGCCAGCAGTTCCCCGGGACAGGGACTTGATGGCTACACCTTC	CASSSPGQGLDGYTF
TRBV28	TRBJ2-1	TRBD1	few	16	TGTGCCAGCAGTTCCCCGGGACAGGGGGCGCGAAATGAGCAGTTCTTC	CASSSPGQGARNEQFF
TRBV16	TRBJ1-2	-	-	13	TGTGCCAGCAGCCAGCCAGGGGACTATGGCTACACCTTC	CASSQPGDYGYTF
TRBV28	TRBJ1-4	-	-	15	TGTGCCAGCAGTTTCGGTCCGGTGATTAATGAAAAACTGTTTTTT	CASSFGPVINEKLFF
TRBV27	TRBJ1-5	TRBD1	few	17	TGTGCCAGCAGTCCCGGGACAGGGGGCGAAGGCAATCAGCCCCAGCATTTT	CASSPGTGGEGNQPQHF
TRBV6-6	TRBJ2-1	-	-	11	TGTGCCAGCAGCGATCGACTTGAGCAGTTCTTC	CASSDRLEQFF
TRBV27	TRBJ1-5	TRBD1	-	13	TGTGCCAGCAGTTTCGTACAGGGGCAGGCCCAGCATTTT	CASSFVQGQAQHF
TRBV4-3	TRBJ2-7	TRBD1	once	14	TGCGCCAGCAGCAAGGGGGCAGGCCCCTACGAGCAGTACTTC	CASSKGAGPYEQYF
TRBV28	TRBJ1-5	-	-	11	TGTGCCAGCTCGAGTGATCAGCCCCAGCATTTT	CASSSDQPQHF
TRBV30	TRBJ1-3	-	-	14	TGTGCCTGGAGTGTACGGGGCTCTGGAAACACCATATATTTT	CAWSVRGSGNTIYF